The 9 T cell receptor beta chains in this list originate from one sample, sequenced in a study of blood T cell repertoires in COVID-19. TCRdb's copy holds only in-frame clones and misses some; the assay was immunoSEQ multiplex PCR. The profile covers 65,000 to 90,000 clones, with about 82% appearing a single time and over 20% taken by the ten largest. The sequenced sample consisted of peripheral blood. These receptor sequences come from a woman of 80 years or more in a cohort sampled during active or convalescent COVID-19.

This clone came up once. The chain employs TRBV6-5 and TRBJ1-1, with 8 bases lining up with TRBD1. V dropped 6 bases and J dropped 5; count of bases not matched to a gene: 5. Germline V CDR1 and CDR2: MNHEY, SVGAGI. This CDR3 has 13 residues. The CDR3 DNA reads TGTGCCAGCAGAGTACAGGGGGTTACTGAAGCTTTCTTT. Translating gives CASRVQGVTEAFF.

This clone was found a few times. The chain is built from TRBV28 and TRBJ1-1; 8 nucleotides line up with TRBD1. Germline V gene data show CDR1 as MDHEN and CDR2 as SYDVKM. Unmatched junction bases numbered 6, after V lost 1 base and J lost 5 bases. This CDR3 has 15 amino acids. CDR3 in DNA: TGTGCCAGCAGTTTATCCGGACAGGGACGGACTGAAGCTTTCTTT. Residues: CASSLSGQGRTEAFF.

V is TRBV28 and J is TRBJ1-6, with 7 bases lining up with TRBD1. The CDR3 covers 16 residues. Germline V gives CDR1 MDHEN, CDR2 SYDVKM. The J segment lost 8 bases and the V segment lost 4 bases, leaving 11 bases of the junction unmatched. The CDR3 spells CASSSNKQGIYSPLHF. CDR3 bases: TGTGCCAGCAGTTCCAATAAACAGGGGATATATTCACCCCTCCACTTT.

This chain connects TRBV6-2 or TRBV6-3 to TRBJ1-4, with 7 nucleotides matching TRBD1. The germline CDR1 and CDR2 sequences are MNHEY and SVGEGT. The CDR3 spans 16 residues. V dropped 6 bases and J dropped 8; count of bases not matched to a gene: 15. Here the CDR3 reads CASSNSPQGLPEKLFF. The CDR3 nucleotides are TGTGCCAGCAGCAACTCACCACAGGGGCTTCCGGAAAAACTGTTTTTT.

CDR3 in amino acids: CASSKGGQAFF. Written as DNA, the CDR3 is TGCGCCAGCAGTAAAGGGGGCCAAGCTTTCTTT. This chain uses TRBV10-1 with TRBJ1-1; TRBD1 agrees at 7 bases. V shed 5 bases and J 9 bases; nucleotides not matched to a gene: 3. The CDR3 is 11 amino acids. Germline values: CDR1 WNHNN, CDR2 SYGVQD (reference sequence).

The V call is TRBV4-1, the J call TRBJ1-5, with TRBD1 identical over 9 bases. The CDR3 runs 18 residues. The V and J ends lost 3 bases and 3 bases, in that order; junction bases with no gene match: 12. CDR1 is MGHRA, CDR2 YSYEKL, per germline. The CDR3 DNA reads as TGCGCCAGCAGCCAGGACGGGACAGGGTTCACCCTCAATCAGCCCCAGCATTTT. It encodes CASSQDGTGFTLNQPQHF.

This chain uses TRBV24-1 with TRBJ2-2; D not certain. The CDR3 runs 14 residues. V lost 2 bases to trimming and J lost 5 bases, with 8 bases between them. Germline CDR1 and CDR2: KGHDR and SFDVKD. The CDR3 nucleotides read TGTGCCACCAGTGATTCGAGGCAGACCGGGGAGCTGTTTTTT. It is translated as CATSDSRQTGELFF.

The chain combines TRBV3-1 (or the pseudogene TRBV3-2) with TRBJ1-2, with 10 bases aligning to TRBD1. Germline CDR1 reads LGHDT; CDR2 reads YNNKEL (reference sequence). The junction had 8 bases not matched to a gene; V was cut back by 0 bases and J by 4 bases. The CDR3 spans 17 residues. The CDR3 is CASSQDPGTGAAYGYTF. In nucleotides, the CDR3 is TGTGCCAGCAGCCAAGATCCCGGGACAGGGGCCGCCTATGGCTACACCTTC.

The CDR3 region has the DNA TGTGCCAGCAGCCAAGGAGCAGTGGCTGTGAACACTGAAGCTTTCTTT. Residues: CASSQGAVAVNTEAFF. The chain employs TRBV11-3 and TRBJ1-1; D gene unclear. The ends were cut back, 5 bases at V and 0 bases at J, with 16 bases in the middle. Germline-derived CDR1 and CDR2 are SGHNT and YENEEA. The length of the CDR3 is 16 residues. Combining the CDR3 with reference TRBV11-3 and TRBJ1-1 gives the whole variable domain EAGVVQSPRYKIIEKKQPVAFWCNPISGHNTLYWYLQNLGQGPELLIRYENEEAVDDSQLPKDRFSAERLKGVDSTLKIQPAELGDSAVYLCASSQGAVAVNTEAFFGQGTRLTVV.